These T cell receptor beta chains were read from a single sample in a study of molecular identifiers for immune sequencing clone quantification. TCRdb reprocessed the PCR reads with MiXCR, giving one entry per CDR3 protein. The data hold fewer than 350,000 distinct CDR3 sequences, with 24% observed a single time. The sample consisted of naive CD8+ T cells from blood, with Jurkat cell RNA spiked in. All receptors come from a human donor in good health. Some libraries in this study had Jurkat cell RNA spiked in. Both conserved end residues are part of each CDR3. Each record gives: CDR3 protein, V gene, CDR3 length, D gene, J gene. A D gene is named only where the DNA matches it firmly.

cdr3_aa: CSVRGGTKIGSQYF; v_call: TRBV29-1; cdr3_length: 14; d_call: -; j_call: TRBJ2-3
cdr3_aa: CASSLVGGPGANIQYF; v_call: TRBV27; cdr3_length: 16; d_call: -; j_call: TRBJ2-4
cdr3_aa: CASSQGWLAGEHTQYF; v_call: TRBV4-3; cdr3_length: 16; d_call: TRBD2; j_call: TRBJ2-3
cdr3_aa: CASSRGGQEQETQYF; v_call: TRBV4-3; cdr3_length: 15; d_call: TRBD1; j_call: TRBJ2-5
cdr3_aa: CASSFRDQSPLHF; v_call: TRBV27; cdr3_length: 13; d_call: -; j_call: TRBJ1-6
cdr3_aa: CASGPNRTTKNIQYF; v_call: TRBV6-5; cdr3_length: 15; d_call: -; j_call: TRBJ2-4
cdr3_aa: CASRIRQDGYTF; v_call: TRBV2; cdr3_length: 12; d_call: -; j_call: TRBJ1-2
cdr3_aa: CASRPIQETQYF; v_call: TRBV2; cdr3_length: 12; d_call: -; j_call: TRBJ2-5
cdr3_aa: CASSQDRGTSYNEQFF; v_call: TRBV4-3; cdr3_length: 16; d_call: -; j_call: TRBJ2-1
cdr3_aa: CASSLLEREALGEQYF; v_call: TRBV5-6; cdr3_length: 16; d_call: TRBD2; j_call: TRBJ2-7
cdr3_aa: CSAGGTGTGEQYF; v_call: TRBV29-1; cdr3_length: 13; d_call: TRBD1; j_call: TRBJ2-7
cdr3_aa: CASSPDFGGQSRTDTQYF; v_call: TRBV5-3; cdr3_length: 18; d_call: -; j_call: TRBJ2-3